This is a list of T cell receptor beta chains from one sample in a study of control samples from healthy donors and cancer patients. The assay was immunoSEQ multiplex PCR, and TCRdb's table has in-frame clones only and misses some. The top ten hold about an eighth of the sample, which has 40,000 to 60,000 clones, about 85% seen once. Material for sequencing was PBMCs. These receptors were obtained from a man between 60 and 75 years old with head and neck cancer. The CDR3 runs from the conserved cysteine through the conserved F or W. The D gene is left open where the match is weak. For some rows the clone size is stated as once, few or many, or as a class when expanded; others skip it.

d_gene,j_gene,len,abundance,v_gene,CDR3nt,CDR3aa
TRBD1,TRBJ1-4,15,NA,TRBV7-6,TGTGCCAGCAGCTTAGCGGGGACAGGGGAGGAAAAACTGTTTTTT,CASSLAGTGEEKLFF
NA,TRBJ2-7,14,few,TRBV9,TGTGCCAGCAGCCCCGGGGGGCGACCGTACGAGCAGTACTTC,CASSPGGRPYEQYF
NA,TRBJ1-5,13,NA,TRBV27,TGTGCCAGCAGTTTTCAAGGGAATCAGCCCCAGCATTTT,CASSFQGNQPQHF
NA,TRBJ2-2,17,NA,TRBV7-2,TGTGCCAGCAGCTTAAAGTCGGGGGGCTCTAGCACCGGGGAGCTGTTTTTT,CASSLKSGGSSTGELFF
NA,TRBJ1-1,15,NA,TRBV5-5,TGTGCCAGCAGCTTTTCGGGGGATCCCAACACTGAAGCTTTCTTT,CASSFSGDPNTEAFF
TRBD1,TRBJ1-2,17,NA,TRBV3-1/TRBV3-2,TGTGCCAGCAGCGACGACAGGGGCTGGGGGTTTAATTATGGCTACACCTTC,CASSDDRGWGFNYGYTF
TRBD1,TRBJ2-7,16,NA,TRBV6-1,TGTGCCAGCAGTGAAGCCCCCGGGACAGGGTCCTACGAGCAGTACTTC,CASSEAPGTGSYEQYF
TRBD1,TRBJ2-7,14,NA,TRBV6-6,TGTGCCAGCAGGGGTGGACAGGGGGCCTACGAGCAGTACTTC,CASRGGQGAYEQYF
TRBD1,TRBJ2-3,14,NA,TRBV7-2,TGTGCCAGCAGCAGGGACAGGGCCACAGATACGCAGTATTTT,CASSRDRATDTQYF
NA,TRBJ1-4,17,NA,TRBV5-1,TGCGCCAGCAGCTTGTCCTGGACGACAGCCCTTAATGAAAAACTGTTTTTT,CASSLSWTTALNEKLFF